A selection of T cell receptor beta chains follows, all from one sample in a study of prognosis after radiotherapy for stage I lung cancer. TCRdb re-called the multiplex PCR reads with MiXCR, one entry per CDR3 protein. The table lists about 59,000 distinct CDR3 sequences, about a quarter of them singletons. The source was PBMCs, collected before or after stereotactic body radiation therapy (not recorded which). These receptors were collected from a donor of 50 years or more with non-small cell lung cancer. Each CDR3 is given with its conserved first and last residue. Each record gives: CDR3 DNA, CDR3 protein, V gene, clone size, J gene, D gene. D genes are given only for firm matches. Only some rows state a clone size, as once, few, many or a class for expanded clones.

CDR3nt: TGTGCCAGCTCACCCGACGAGGGACAGGGGGCTGGTGGCTACACCTTC
CDR3aa: CASSPDEGQGAGGYTF
v_gene: TRBV18
abundance: .
j_gene: TRBJ1-2
d_gene: TRBD1

CDR3nt: TGCAGTGCTACCGGGACTAGCGGGCCCGGAAGCTCCTACAATGAGCAGTTCTTC
CDR3aa: CSATGTSGPGSSYNEQFF
v_gene: TRBV20-1
abundance: once
j_gene: TRBJ2-1
d_gene: TRBD2

CDR3nt: TGTGCCAGCTCAGTGACAGGGGGCCGGAGCACTGAAGCTTTCTTT
CDR3aa: CASSVTGGRSTEAFF
v_gene: TRBV18
abundance: few
j_gene: TRBJ1-1
d_gene: TRBD1

CDR3nt: TGTGCCAGCAGCTTAGTTTTGACTAGCGGGTTAGGGGAGACCCAGTACTTC
CDR3aa: CASSLVLTSGLGETQYF
v_gene: TRBV7-8
abundance: .
j_gene: TRBJ2-5
d_gene: TRBD2

CDR3nt: TGTGCCAGTAGTACGCCCCCGGGACAGCTGAACACTGAAGCTTTCTTT
CDR3aa: CASSTPPGQLNTEAFF
v_gene: TRBV19
abundance: many
j_gene: TRBJ1-1
d_gene: TRBD1

CDR3nt: TGTGCCAGCAGTTATAGCGGGTATAAAGGAGAGACCCAGTACTTC
CDR3aa: CASSYSGYKGETQYF
v_gene: TRBV6-5
abundance: many
j_gene: TRBJ2-5
d_gene: TRBD2

CDR3nt: TGTGCCAGCAGTTACTCGGTACTAGCGTACGGGGAGCTGTTTTTT
CDR3aa: CASSYSVLAYGELFF
v_gene: TRBV6-5
abundance: .
j_gene: TRBJ2-2
d_gene: TRBD2

CDR3nt: TGTGTCAGCATCCCGGAGGCAGGGTTCGGCTACACCTTC
CDR3aa: CVSIPEAGFGYTF
v_gene: TRBV5-5
abundance: .
j_gene: TRBJ1-2
d_gene: .

CDR3nt: TGCGCCAGCAGCTTGACGGCGGGAACCTACGAGCAGTACTTC
CDR3aa: CASSLTAGTYEQYF
v_gene: TRBV5-1
abundance: many
j_gene: TRBJ2-7
d_gene: .

CDR3nt: TGTGCCAGCACGTCTCCCGGGCGGGGAAATAATTCACCCCTCCACTTT
CDR3aa: CASTSPGRGNNSPLHF
v_gene: TRBV7-2
abundance: many
j_gene: TRBJ1-6
d_gene: .

CDR3nt: TGTGCCAGCAGTTACGTCCCGGGGAGCGGGGTAAACTATGGCTACACCTTC
CDR3aa: CASSYVPGSGVNYGYTF
v_gene: TRBV6-2/TRBV6-3
abundance: many
j_gene: TRBJ1-2
d_gene: .

CDR3nt: TGCGCCAGCAGCTTGGGCAAATACCTAGATACGCAGTATTTT
CDR3aa: CASSLGKYLDTQYF
v_gene: TRBV5-1
abundance: many
j_gene: TRBJ2-3
d_gene: .

CDR3nt: TGTGCCAGCAGTTTACCCCAGGGCCCCAATGAGCAGTTCTTC
CDR3aa: CASSLPQGPNEQFF
v_gene: TRBV12-3/TRBV12-4
abundance: many
j_gene: TRBJ2-1
d_gene: .

CDR3nt: TGTGCCAGCTCACCACCGGCCTCTGGAAACACCATATATTTT
CDR3aa: CASSPPASGNTIYF
v_gene: TRBV18
abundance: many
j_gene: TRBJ1-3
d_gene: .

CDR3nt: TGTGCCAGCAGCTGGACGGGACTAGCCGATGAGCAGTTCTTC
CDR3aa: CASSWTGLADEQFF
v_gene: TRBV7-2
abundance: many
j_gene: TRBJ2-1
d_gene: TRBD2

CDR3nt: TGCAGTGCTAGAGATCCCAGGGTAAGGGATCAGCCCCAGCATTTT
CDR3aa: CSARDPRVRDQPQHF
v_gene: TRBV20-1
abundance: many
j_gene: TRBJ1-5
d_gene: .

CDR3nt: TGCGCCAGCAGCTTCCATGAGGGGAACTATGGCTACACCTTC
CDR3aa: CASSFHEGNYGYTF
v_gene: TRBV5-1
abundance: many
j_gene: TRBJ1-2
d_gene: .

CDR3nt: TGCAGTGCTGACAGGGGAGTTTTGGAGACCCAGTACTTC
CDR3aa: CSADRGVLETQYF
v_gene: TRBV20-1
abundance: many
j_gene: TRBJ2-5
d_gene: TRBD1

CDR3nt: TGTGCCAGCAGCCATCTAGGACGGGTCGCCTACGAGCAGTACTTC
CDR3aa: CASSHLGRVAYEQYF
v_gene: TRBV2
abundance: .
j_gene: TRBJ2-7
d_gene: .

CDR3nt: TGTGCCAGCAGCTTAGGACGGGAGAACCACCAATGTGGAAACACCATATATTTT
CDR3aa: CASSLGRENHQCGNTIYF
v_gene: TRBV7-4
abundance: many
j_gene: TRBJ1-3
d_gene: .

CDR3nt: TGCAGTGCTAGAGCCTTTGACGGTCCCCCCTATGGCTACACCTTC
CDR3aa: CSARAFDGPPYGYTF
v_gene: TRBV20-1
abundance: .
j_gene: TRBJ1-2
d_gene: .

CDR3nt: TGCAGTGCTACCTCAGGAATAGCGGGGGAGGCAGATACGCAGTATTTT
CDR3aa: CSATSGIAGEADTQYF
v_gene: TRBV20-1
abundance: .
j_gene: TRBJ2-3
d_gene: TRBD2

CDR3nt: TGTGCCAGCAGTCCCGGGACACTTCCCTACGAGCAGTACTTC
CDR3aa: CASSPGTLPYEQYF
v_gene: TRBV28
abundance: many
j_gene: TRBJ2-7
d_gene: .

CDR3nt: TGTGCCAGCAGTTCGCGACAGGGGGCGCCTGGCTACACCTTC
CDR3aa: CASSSRQGAPGYTF
v_gene: TRBV6-2/TRBV6-3
abundance: many
j_gene: TRBJ1-2
d_gene: TRBD1

CDR3nt: TGTGCCAGCAGATCCCTGACGGGGAACTATGGCTACACCTTC
CDR3aa: CASRSLTGNYGYTF
v_gene: TRBV27
abundance: many
j_gene: TRBJ1-2
d_gene: .

CDR3nt: TGTGCCAGTGGACTAGTTCCTGGAGAGACCCAGTACTTC
CDR3aa: CASGLVPGETQYF
v_gene: TRBV2
abundance: many
j_gene: TRBJ2-5
d_gene: TRBD2

CDR3nt: TGTGCCAGCAGGCCCGAGACGGGAACTAAGAGACTGTTTTTT
CDR3aa: CASRPETGTKRLFF
v_gene: TRBV6-1
abundance: many
j_gene: TRBJ1-4
d_gene: .

CDR3nt: TGCGCCAGCAGCGATCCCGCAGGAGGAAACACCATATATTTT
CDR3aa: CASSDPAGGNTIYF
v_gene: TRBV5-1
abundance: many
j_gene: TRBJ1-3
d_gene: .

CDR3nt: TGCGCCAGCTCACCACCGCCGGTGGTTGAAAAACTGTTTTTT
CDR3aa: CASSPPPVVEKLFF
v_gene: TRBV18
abundance: .
j_gene: TRBJ1-4
d_gene: .

CDR3nt: TGTGCCAGCAGCCACGACAGTAACTATGGCTACACCTTC
CDR3aa: CASSHDSNYGYTF
v_gene: TRBV3-1
abundance: many
j_gene: TRBJ1-2
d_gene: .

CDR3nt: TGTGCCAGCAGCGCAAAGGCGGGGACAGGGGATAATGAGCAGTTCTTC
CDR3aa: CASSAKAGTGDNEQFF
v_gene: TRBV9
abundance: .
j_gene: TRBJ2-1
d_gene: TRBD1

CDR3nt: TGTGCCAGCTCCTCAGGGAGGAACACTGAAGCTTTCTTT
CDR3aa: CASSSGRNTEAFF
v_gene: TRBV6-1
abundance: many
j_gene: TRBJ1-1
d_gene: .

CDR3nt: TGTGCCAGCAGCTTAGCGTCCGGGGGTGGAGGAAACACCATATATTTT
CDR3aa: CASSLASGGGGNTIYF
v_gene: TRBV7-9
abundance: many
j_gene: TRBJ1-3
d_gene: .

CDR3nt: TGTGCCAGCAGAGACGACCATGGGGCGCGGGCTTTCTTT
CDR3aa: CASRDDHGARAFF
v_gene: TRBV2
abundance: .
j_gene: TRBJ1-1
d_gene: .

CDR3nt: TGTGCCAGCAGTTACAGTCCAGGGGCCATCGGGGAGCTGTTTTTT
CDR3aa: CASSYSPGAIGELFF
v_gene: TRBV6-5
abundance: many
j_gene: TRBJ2-2
d_gene: .

CDR3nt: TGCAGTGCTAGAGGGAGATTCCACGAGCAGTACTTC
CDR3aa: CSARGRFHEQYF
v_gene: TRBV20-1
abundance: .
j_gene: TRBJ2-7
d_gene: .

CDR3nt: TGTGCCAGCATTTCTCAGGGGGCTGGGTCACCCCTCCACTTT
CDR3aa: CASISQGAGSPLHF
v_gene: TRBV6-2/TRBV6-3
abundance: .
j_gene: TRBJ1-6
d_gene: TRBD1

CDR3nt: TGTGCCAGCAGCTTAGATCGGACCGGGTCCTACGAGCAGTACTTC
CDR3aa: CASSLDRTGSYEQYF
v_gene: TRBV7-8
abundance: many
j_gene: TRBJ2-7
d_gene: .

CDR3nt: TGCGCCAGCAGTTCGACAGGATTCAACACCGGGGAGCTGTTTTTT
CDR3aa: CASSSTGFNTGELFF
v_gene: TRBV5-1
abundance: many
j_gene: TRBJ2-2
d_gene: .

CDR3nt: TGTGCCAGCAGTGAATTCGGGGGAAGCAGCTACAATGAGCAGTTCTTC
CDR3aa: CASSEFGGSSYNEQFF
v_gene: TRBV6-4
abundance: .
j_gene: TRBJ2-1
d_gene: .

CDR3nt: TGTGCCAGCAGCCAAGAGGTACGGGGGCAGCCCCAGCATTTT
CDR3aa: CASSQEVRGQPQHF
v_gene: TRBV4-2
abundance: many
j_gene: TRBJ1-5
d_gene: .

CDR3nt: TGTGCCAGCAGTGCGGGACAGGGAACCGGGGAGCTGTTTTTT
CDR3aa: CASSAGQGTGELFF
v_gene: TRBV6-1
abundance: many
j_gene: TRBJ2-2
d_gene: TRBD1

CDR3nt: TGCGCCAGCAGCATACGTTCTGGCACAGATACGCAGTATTTT
CDR3aa: CASSIRSGTDTQYF
v_gene: TRBV5-1
abundance: many
j_gene: TRBJ2-3
d_gene: .

CDR3nt: TGTGCCAGTAGTATTAGCTCCGTGACACTCTACAATGTGCAGTTCTTC
CDR3aa: CASSISSVTLYNVQFF
v_gene: TRBV19
abundance: once
j_gene: TRBJ2-1
d_gene: .

CDR3nt: TGTGCCAGCAAGGTTTTATGCCCCTACAATGAGCAGTTCTTC
CDR3aa: CASKVLCPYNEQFF
v_gene: TRBV27
abundance: .
j_gene: TRBJ2-1
d_gene: .

CDR3nt: TGTGCCAGCAGTTTGGACAGGGGGCGGCGGCAGCCCCAGCATTTT
CDR3aa: CASSLDRGRRQPQHF
v_gene: TRBV28
abundance: many
j_gene: TRBJ1-5
d_gene: TRBD1

CDR3nt: TGCAGCGTTGCCAGGACAGGGGGCCTCAATGAGCAGTTCTTC
CDR3aa: CSVARTGGLNEQFF
v_gene: TRBV29-1
abundance: many
j_gene: TRBJ2-1
d_gene: TRBD1

CDR3nt: TGTGCCAGCAGCACCACCGGGAGGATCCAAGAGACCCAGTACTTC
CDR3aa: CASSTTGRIQETQYF
v_gene: TRBV3-1
abundance: many
j_gene: TRBJ2-5
d_gene: TRBD2

CDR3nt: TGTGCCAGCAGCCCGCCAGGGGTAGGGAACACTGAAGCTTTCTTT
CDR3aa: CASSPPGVGNTEAFF
v_gene: TRBV7-2
abundance: many
j_gene: TRBJ1-1
d_gene: .

CDR3nt: TGCAGTGCTAGAGGGGACAGGGTAGAAAAACTGTTTTTT
CDR3aa: CSARGDRVEKLFF
v_gene: TRBV20-1
abundance: many
j_gene: TRBJ1-4
d_gene: TRBD1

CDR3nt: TGCGCCAGCAGCTCGGACTCAGGGGGCGCGGGGGGCTACACCTTC
CDR3aa: CASSSDSGGAGGYTF
v_gene: TRBV5-1
abundance: many
j_gene: TRBJ1-2
d_gene: TRBD1